The 20 T cell receptor beta chains below come from one sample, sequenced in a study of T cells in Graves' hyperthyroidism and ophthalmopathy. TCR beta CDR3 sequences were amplified from RNA transcripts. A set of HTBI primers served as the primers for a first-round RT-PCR of the TCR CDR3. From the multiplex PCR reads, TCRdb called clonotypes with MiXCR, one entry per CDR3 protein. Seen here are over 150,000 distinct CDR3 sequences, less than 20% observed once, and the top ten hold roughly 49%. The sample consisted of blood. The receptors shown here come from a woman aged 50 to 60 with Graves' hyperthyroidism.

This clonotype showed up just a few times. The chain has TRBV9 and TRBJ2-1; D ambiguous. This CDR3 is 15 amino acids long. V lost 1 base and J lost 0, with 8 bases in between. Germline lookup yields CDR1 SGDLS and CDR2 YYNGEE. In DNA, the CDR3 is TGTGCCAGCAGCGTATACGTAAGCTCCTACAATGAGCAGTTCTTC. This codes for CASSVYVSSYNEQFF.

The chain joins TRBV6-1 to TRBJ2-1, with 8 bases matching TRBD1. CDR3 length: 14 amino acids. Germline CDR1 reads MNHNS; CDR2 reads SASEGT. The V gene end was trimmed by 5 bases and the J gene end by 8 bases; junction bases not matched to a gene: 8. The CDR3 bases are TGTGCCAGCAGTCCCCTGGACAGGGCTTATGAGCAGTTCTTC. Protein: CASSPLDRAYEQFF.

This clonotype was counted many times. The genes are TRBV10-3 and TRBJ1-2; 8 nucleotides line up with TRBD1. CDR1 ENHRY and CDR2 SYGVKD come from the germline V gene. The V and J ends lost 6 bases and 2 bases, in that order; junction bases with no gene match: 14. This CDR3 spans 17 amino acids. The CDR3 DNA reads as TGTGCCATCAGGGGACAGGATGGGCTCACTTGGAACTATGGCTACACCTTC. Translating it yields CAIRGQDGLTWNYGYTF.

This clonotype was counted many times. One end of the junction is discordant with germline, which a read error may explain. The chain couples TRBV7-8 to TRBJ2-1, with 8 bases aligning to TRBD2. Germline V CDR1 and CDR2: SGHVS, FQNEAQ. This CDR3 comprises 14 residues. CDR3 sequence (DNA): TGTGCCAGCACCTTAAAGCGGGAGCCTTCTCCCCAGTTCTTC. Encoded protein: CASTLKREPSPQFF.

This clonotype occurred a few times. The rearrangement links TRBV19 to TRBJ2-1, with 12 nucleotides matching TRBD2. Germline CDR1 and CDR2: LNHDA and SQIVND (reference sequence). Unmatched junction bases numbered 5, after V lost 1 base and J lost 4 bases. This CDR3 region has 17 residues. The CDR3, as DNA: TGTGCCAGTAGTATAGGACTAGCGGGAGCGACTTACAATGAGCAGTTCTTC. It yields the protein CASSIGLAGATYNEQFF.

This clonotype was observed a few times. The CDR3 spells CASGLSARGGTQYF. The CDR3 DNA sequence: TGTGCTAGTGGTTTGTCGGCCAGGGGTGGTACCCAGTACTTC. The rearrangement uses TRBV12-5 and TRBJ2-5; possibly TRBD1 for D (6 bases). The CDR3 is 14 amino acids. The germline V gene has CDR1 LGHNT and CDR2 FRNRAP. The germline V and J ends were trimmed by 2 bases and 8 bases, with 15 bases remaining between them.

This clonotype was counted a few times. The CDR3 nucleotides are TGTGCCAGCGAAGTGAATGTCCTCGGGGAGCTGTTTTTT. It encodes CASEVNVLGELFF. The V and J genes are TRBV25-1 and TRBJ2-2, with D uncertain. Germline V gives CDR1 MGHDK, CDR2 SYGVNS. CDR3 length: 13 amino acids. V dropped 8 bases and J dropped 7 bases, with 14 bases sitting between them. Full variable domain (outside the CDR3, taken from reference TRBV25-1 and TRBJ2-2): EADIYQTPRYLVIGTGKKITLECSQTMGHDKMYWYQQDPGMELHLIHYSYGVNSTEKGDLSSESTVSRIRTEHFPLTLESARPSHTSQYLCASEVNVLGELFFGEGSRLTVL.

The chain links TRBV10-2 to TRBJ2-3, with 14 bases lining up with TRBD2. The CDR3 covers 17 residues. Germline V CDR1 and CDR2: WSHSY, SAAADI. The V segment lost 6 bases and the J segment 1 base; nucleotides outside the gene matches: 6. The CDR3 nucleotides read TGCGCCAGCAGCGGGACTAGCGGGAGATTGGGCACAGATACGCAGTATTTT. It encodes CASSGTSGRLGTDTQYF.

In its sample, this clonotype was seen many times. This chain connects TRBV3-1 to TRBJ2-1; TRBD2 agrees at 8 bases. The CDR3 length is 16 residues. CDR1 is LGHDT and CDR2 is YNNKEL in the germline V gene (reference sequence). With 2 bases clipped from V and 6 bases from J, the junction kept 9 bases outside the gene matches. DNA of the CDR3: TGTGCCAGCAGCCAACCGGCGGGAGGCCCCACCAATGAGCAGTTCTTC. Translation gives CASSQPAGGPTNEQFF.

The chain carries TRBV5-5 and TRBJ2-3, with 8 nucleotides matching TRBD2. CDR3 length: 16 residues. V shed 4 bases, J shed 2 bases, and the junction held 9 bases outside the gene matches. The germline V gene has CDR1 SGHKS and CDR2 YYEKEE (reference sequence). The CDR3 spells CASSLPAGAITDTQYF. CDR3 sequence (DNA): TGTGCCAGCAGCCTCCCAGCGGGAGCCATCACAGATACGCAGTATTTT.

The table lists this clonotype with many counts. The chain carries TRBV12-3 or TRBV12-4 and TRBJ1-5; D may be TRBD1 (5 bases). V lost 2 bases and J lost 6, with 14 bases in between. This CDR3 region has 15 residues. CDR3 sequence: CASSLYVGGAQPQHF. The CDR3 DNA sequence: TGTGCCAGCAGTTTATACGTCGGGGGAGCTCAGCCCCAGCATTTT.

The chain recombines TRBV20-1 with TRBJ1-2; a possible D gene is TRBD1 (5 bases). Germline V gene lookup returns CDR1 DFQATT and CDR2 SNEGSKA (reference sequence). With 2 bases removed from V and 2 bases from J, the gap between germline ends came to 9 bases. CDR3 length: 13 residues. CDR3 in amino acids: CSARQDTNYGYTF. Written as DNA, the CDR3 is TGCAGTGCTAGACAGGACACAAACTATGGCTACACCTTC.

The chain employs TRBV15 and TRBJ2-3, with TRBD1 as a possible D gene (5 bases). This CDR3 spans 16 amino acids. CDR1 LNHNV and CDR2 YYDKDF come from the germline V gene (reference sequence). Trimming removed 3 bases at V and 4 bases at J, with 17 bases between. CDR3 region: CATSRLQEPTSDTQYF. In DNA form, the CDR3 reads TGTGCCACCAGCAGGTTACAGGAACCAACTTCAGATACGCAGTATTTT.

In its sample, this clonotype was seen many times. The V call is TRBV6-1, the J call TRBJ1-2; D gene unclear. CDR1 MNHNS and CDR2 SASEGT come from the germline V gene. Trimming shortened V by 7 bases and J by 7 bases, and 16 bases separated the two germline ends. The CDR3 sequence is 13 residues long. DNA for the CDR3: TGTGCCAGCACCACGGGCATTTGGCTTGGCTACACCTTC. It codes for CASTTGIWLGYTF.

CDR3 residues: CATSATGSPSSYTF. CDR3 DNA: TGTGCCACCAGTGCCACCGGAAGTCCTAGCAGCTACACCTTC. The chain joins TRBV24-1 to TRBJ1-2, with D unclear. This CDR3 comprises 14 residues. Germline V CDR1 and CDR2: KGHDR, SFDVKD. Trimming stripped 5 bases from V and 9 bases from J, with 18 bases between.

This clonotype was detected ten times or more. The chain uses TRBV11-1 and TRBJ1-5; D is unresolved. The CDR3 loop spans 14 amino acids. Trimming took off 1 base at V and 4 bases at J, with 8 bases between the two ends. Germline loops: CDR1 SGHAT, CDR2 FQDESV (reference sequence). The CDR3 DNA sequence: TGTGCCAGCAGCTTAGACGGAAATAATCAGCCCCAGCATTTT. Its translation: CASSLDGNNQPQHF.

This clonotype was seen only a few times. CDR3 protein: CASSRADLNTEAFF. The DNA of the CDR3 is TGTGCCAGCAGTCGGGCAGACTTGAACACTGAAGCTTTCTTT. The chain couples TRBV27 to TRBJ1-1; D is unresolved. The CDR3 is 14 residues long. Looked up from germline, CDR1 is MNHEY and CDR2 is SMNVEV (reference sequence). V lost 5 bases to trimming and J lost 0 bases, with 10 bases between them.

This clonotype was counted many times. The chain combines TRBV20-1 with TRBJ2-1; D call uncertain. The V gene lost 7 bases and the J gene lost 2 bases, with 6 bases spanning the gap. This CDR3 contains 11 residues. Per germline, CDR1 DFQATT and CDR2 SNEGSKA (reference sequence). The CDR3 DNA sequence: TGCAGTGTGAAGGCCTACAATGAGCAGTTCTTC. Its translation: CSVKAYNEQFF.

The count of this clonotype is one. The chain uses TRBV4-1 and TRBJ2-1; 8 bases are shared with TRBD2. V lost 1 base and J lost 6; bases outside the gene matches: 8. Germline-derived CDR1 and CDR2 are MGHRA and YSYEKL. The CDR3 runs to 16 residues. The CDR3 DNA reads TGCGCCAGCAGCCAAGGAAGACTAGCGACTAGCAATGAGCAGTTCTTC. Translated, it gives CASSQGRLATSNEQFF.

The chain employs TRBV25-1 and TRBJ2-7, with D possibly being TRBD1 or TRBD2 (5 bases each). This CDR3 spans 16 amino acids. CDR1 is MGHDK, CDR2 SYGVNS, per germline. V lost 6 bases, J lost 3 bases, and 21 bases lay in between. Here the CDR3 DNA reads TGTGCCAGCAGCCCCAAAGGAGTTTCTGGGGGCTACGAGCAGTACTTC. Its protein is CASSPKGVSGGYEQYF.